This entry concerns a single TCR beta chain. CDR1 SGHTA and CDR2 FQGTGA come from the germline V gene. The CDR3 is 11 amino acids. Trimming took off 8 bases at V and 2 bases at J, with 6 bases between the two ends. All the patients suffered relapse after autologous stem cell transplantation, and brentuximab vedotin exposure differed. Relapsed/refractory classical Hodgkin lymphoma patients had complete, partial or progressive responses. Measured with immunoSEQ multiplex PCR; TCRdb has only the in-frame clones, and not every one. The sample includes about 98,000 clones, 75% to 85% of them seen just once. The entry originates in a study of PD-1 blockade in classical Hodgkin lymphoma.

The receptor was isolated from a human donor with classical Hodgkin lymphoma. Sequencing was performed on peripheral blood mononuclear cells (PBMCs), taken before the second cycle of nivolumab. This rearrangement joins TRBV7-3 to TRBJ2-5; D unresolved. The CDR3 sequence is CASVVQETQYF. CDR3 coding DNA: TGTGCCAGCGTTGTGCAAGAGACCCAGTACTTC.